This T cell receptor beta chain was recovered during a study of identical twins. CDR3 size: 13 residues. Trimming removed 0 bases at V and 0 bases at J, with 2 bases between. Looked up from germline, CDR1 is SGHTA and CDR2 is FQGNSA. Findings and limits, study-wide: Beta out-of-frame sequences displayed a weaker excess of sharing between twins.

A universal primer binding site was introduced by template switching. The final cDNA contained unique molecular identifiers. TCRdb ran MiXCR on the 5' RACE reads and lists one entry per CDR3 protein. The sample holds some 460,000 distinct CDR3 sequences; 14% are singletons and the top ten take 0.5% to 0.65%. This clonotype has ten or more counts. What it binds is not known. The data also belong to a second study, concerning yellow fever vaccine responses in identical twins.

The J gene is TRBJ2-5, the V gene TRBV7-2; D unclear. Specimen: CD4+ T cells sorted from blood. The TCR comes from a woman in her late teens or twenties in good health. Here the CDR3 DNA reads TGTGCCAGCAGCTTAGCATACCAAGAGACCCAGTACTTC. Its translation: CASSLAYQETQYF.